The rows below give T cell receptor beta chains drawn from one sample of a study of graft-versus-host responses after intestinal transplantation. These receptors have no known antigen. Generated by immunoSEQ multiplex PCR, the TCRdb table keeps only in-frame clones and is missing some. The sample has tens of thousands of clones; around 95% are singletons. The specimen comprised unstimulated CD8+ T cells sorted from spleen or lymph node cells, sampled before intestinal transplant. These receptors were collected from a human donor who received an intestinal transplant. Each CDR3 is given with its conserved first and last residue. Each record gives: CDR3 DNA, CDR3 protein, clone size, CDR3 length, D gene, V gene, J gene. A D gene is named only where the DNA matches it firmly. Expanded clones are given a class, and other clones once, few, many or no size at all.

TGTGCCAGCAGTTATATCCAGGTGGGGAGCTCTGGAAACACCATATATTTT,CASSYIQVGSSGNTIYF,few,17,.,TRBV2,TRBJ1-3
TGTGCCAGCAGCGTTAGCGGGACCGGAAACATTCAGTACTTC,CASSVSGTGNIQYF,.,14,TRBD2,TRBV9,TRBJ2-4
TGTGCCAGCAACCTGAGACAGGGCTGGAAGACCCAGTACTTC,CASNLRQGWKTQYF,.,14,TRBD1,TRBV28,TRBJ2-5
TGCAGTGCTAGAGGATCTAATACGCAGTATTTT,CSARGSNTQYF,.,11,.,TRBV20-1,TRBJ2-3
TGTGCCAGCAGTCTAAGGACCAGCTACAATGAGCAGTTCTTC,CASSLRTSYNEQFF,.,14,.,TRBV28,TRBJ2-1
TGCGCCAGCAGACAACTTTCCCCCGGTGGGGAGGCTTTCTTT,CASRQLSPGGEAFF,.,14,.,TRBV4-1,TRBJ1-1
TGCGCCAGCAGCTTGGGACCTAGATGGACGCGGACGCCCTACGAGCAGTACTTC,CASSLGPRWTRTPYEQYF,.,18,.,TRBV5-1,TRBJ2-7
TGTGCCAGCAGCGTAGTTGGTAGCGGGAGCCAAGAGACCCAGTACTTC,CASSVVGSGSQETQYF,once,16,TRBD2,TRBV9,TRBJ2-5
TGTGCCAGCAGTTCCTCGAATGAGCAGTTCTTC,CASSSSNEQFF,.,11,.,TRBV6-5,TRBJ2-1
TGCGCCAGCAGCCAAGAAGATCAGCCCCAGCATTTT,CASSQEDQPQHF,few,12,.,TRBV4-1,TRBJ1-5
TGCGCCAGCAGCTTGATGAGGGAGCAAGATACGCAGTATTTT,CASSLMREQDTQYF,.,14,.,TRBV5-1,TRBJ2-3
TGCGCCAGCAGCGGGGGACAGGGTTTAATGGGCACTGAAGCTTTCTTT,CASSGGQGLMGTEAFF,once,16,TRBD1,TRBV5-1,TRBJ1-1
TGTGCCAGCAGTTACTCTCGGCGGGATGAAAAACTGTTTTTT,CASSYSRRDEKLFF,.,14,.,TRBV6-5,TRBJ1-4
TGTGCCAGCAGTTCGGGGTGGACAGGGAATGAAAAACTGTTTTTT,CASSSGWTGNEKLFF,.,15,TRBD1,TRBV5-6,TRBJ1-4
TGTGCCAGCTCACCCCAAGGGGGCTCCTACAATGAGCAGTTCTTC,CASSPQGGSYNEQFF,few,15,.,TRBV18,TRBJ2-1
TGTGCCAGCAGTACCCTAGCGGGAGCAATCAATGAGCAGTTCTTC,CASSTLAGAINEQFF,.,15,TRBD2,TRBV27,TRBJ2-1
TGTGCCAGCAGTTTATTACCGGGACTAGCGGGAAGGCCCTCCCACGAGCAGTACTTC,CASSLLPGLAGRPSHEQYF,.,19,TRBD2,TRBV27,TRBJ2-7
TGTGCCAGCAGCCATAGCGGGAGAAAGCCCCGTACCGAGCAGTACTTC,CASSHSGRKPRTEQYF,few,16,TRBD2,TRBV7-9,TRBJ2-7
TGCGCCAGCAGCCGTTATAGGACTAGCGGACCTGGGGAGCAGTACTTC,CASSRYRTSGPGEQYF,once,16,TRBD2,TRBV4-1,TRBJ2-7
TGTGCCAGCAGCGACAGAGACTCTGGAAACACCATATATTTT,CASSDRDSGNTIYF,.,14,.,TRBV9,TRBJ1-3
TGTGCCAGCAGCGTAGTTGAGGAAGTGGGCCTCTCTGGAAACACCATATATTTT,CASSVVEEVGLSGNTIYF,.,18,.,TRBV9,TRBJ1-3
TGTGCCTGGAGGGATGGCTCCACCGGGGAGCTGTTTTTT,CAWRDGSTGELFF,.,13,.,TRBV6-5,TRBJ2-2
TGTGCCAGCAGTGAAATCGCAGGGGGCATAGAGACCCAGTACTTC,CASSEIAGGIETQYF,.,15,TRBD1,TRBV6-1,TRBJ2-5